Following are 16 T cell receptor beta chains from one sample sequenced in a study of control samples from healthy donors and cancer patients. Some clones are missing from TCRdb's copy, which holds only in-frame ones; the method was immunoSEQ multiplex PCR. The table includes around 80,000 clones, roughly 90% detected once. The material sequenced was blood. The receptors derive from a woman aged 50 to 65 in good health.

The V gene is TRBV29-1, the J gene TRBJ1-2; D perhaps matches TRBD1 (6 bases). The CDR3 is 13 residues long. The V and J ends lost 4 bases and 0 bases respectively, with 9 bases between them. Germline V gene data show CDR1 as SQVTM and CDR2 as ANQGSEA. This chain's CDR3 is CSVGDIANYGYTF. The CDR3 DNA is TGCAGCGTTGGGGACATTGCTAACTATGGCTACACCTTC.

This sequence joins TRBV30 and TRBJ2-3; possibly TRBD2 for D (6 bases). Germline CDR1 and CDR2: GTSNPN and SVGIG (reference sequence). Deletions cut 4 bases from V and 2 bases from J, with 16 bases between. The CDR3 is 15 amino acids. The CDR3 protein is CAWTTGGSYTDTQYF. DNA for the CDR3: TGTGCCTGGACCACAGGAGGGAGCTACACAGATACGCAGTATTTT. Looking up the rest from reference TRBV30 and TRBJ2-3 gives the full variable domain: SQTIHQWPATLVQPVGSPLSLECTVEGTSNPNLYWYRQAAGRGLQLLFYSVGIGQISSEVPQNLSASRPQDRQFILSSKKLLLSDSGFYLCAWTTGGSYTDTQYFGPGTRLTVL.

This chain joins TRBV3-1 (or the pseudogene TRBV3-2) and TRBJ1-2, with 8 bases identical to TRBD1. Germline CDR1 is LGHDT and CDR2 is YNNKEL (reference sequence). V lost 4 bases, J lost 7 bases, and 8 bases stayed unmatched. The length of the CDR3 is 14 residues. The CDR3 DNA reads TGTGCCAGCAGCCCCCAGGGGGCGTGGGGTGGCTACACCTTC. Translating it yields CASSPQGAWGGYTF.

The CDR3 is CASSQEQRTEAFF. In DNA, the CDR3 is TGTGCCAGCAGCCAAGAACAAAGGACTGAAGCTTTCTTT. The V and J genes are TRBV3-1 (or the pseudogene TRBV3-2) and TRBJ1-1; no definite D call. Germline lookup yields CDR1 LGHDT and CDR2 YNNKEL (reference sequence). Trimming left V 0 bases short and J 5 bases short, with 7 bases between. This CDR3 region has 13 residues.

CDR3 sequence: CASSERVAALAKNIQYF. As DNA, the CDR3 is TGTGCCAGCAGTGAGAGGGTAGCGGCACTAGCCAAAAACATTCAGTACTTC. The rearrangement links TRBV2 to TRBJ2-4; possibly TRBD2 for D (6 bases). Trimming shortened V by 3 bases and J by 0 bases, and 15 bases separated the two germline ends. CDR1 SNHLY and CDR2 FYNNEI come from the germline V gene. The CDR3 loop spans 17 amino acids.

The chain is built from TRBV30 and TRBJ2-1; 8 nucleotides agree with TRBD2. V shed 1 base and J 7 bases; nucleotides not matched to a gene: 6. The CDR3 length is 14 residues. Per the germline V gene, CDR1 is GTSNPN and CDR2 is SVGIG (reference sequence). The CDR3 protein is CAWSARGGLNEQFF. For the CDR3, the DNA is TGTGCCTGGAGTGCCCGGGGGGGTTTAAATGAGCAGTTCTTC.

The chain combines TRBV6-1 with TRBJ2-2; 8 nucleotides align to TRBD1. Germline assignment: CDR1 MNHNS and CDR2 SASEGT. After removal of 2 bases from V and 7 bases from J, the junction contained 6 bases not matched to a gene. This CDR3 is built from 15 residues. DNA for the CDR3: TGTGCCAGCAGTGAACAGGGGGCGCAAGTCGGGGAGCTGTTTTTT. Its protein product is CASSEQGAQVGELFF.

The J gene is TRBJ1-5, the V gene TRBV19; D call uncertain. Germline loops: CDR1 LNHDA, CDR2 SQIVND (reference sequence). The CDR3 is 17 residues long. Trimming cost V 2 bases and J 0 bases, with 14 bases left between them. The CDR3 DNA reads TGTGCCAGTAGTATAAGGGTGTCGGGGAATAGCAATCAGCCCCAGCATTTT. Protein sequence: CASSIRVSGNSNQPQHF.

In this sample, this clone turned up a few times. The CDR3 protein is CASGGRLANGYTF. The DNA for the CDR3 is TGTGCCAGTGGCGGCAGGCTTGCTAATGGCTACACCTTC. This sequence joins TRBV3-1 (or the pseudogene TRBV3-2) and TRBJ1-2; D remains ambiguous. The CDR3 is made up of 13 amino acids. The germline CDR1 and CDR2 sequences are LGHDT and YNNKEL (reference sequence). V was trimmed by 9 bases and J by 6 bases, leaving 17 bases between them.

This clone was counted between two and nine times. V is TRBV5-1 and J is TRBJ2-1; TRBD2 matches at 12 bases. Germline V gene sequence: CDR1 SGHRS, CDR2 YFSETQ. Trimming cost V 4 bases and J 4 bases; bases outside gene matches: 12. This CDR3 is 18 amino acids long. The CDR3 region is CASSGGLAGFPQYNEQFF. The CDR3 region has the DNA TGCGCCAGCAGCGGCGGACTAGCGGGGTTCCCACAGTACAATGAGCAGTTCTTC. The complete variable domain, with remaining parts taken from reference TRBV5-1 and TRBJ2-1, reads KAGVTQTPRYLIKTRGQQVTLSCSPISGHRSVSWYQQTPGQGLQFLFEYFSETQRNKGNFPGRFSGRQFSNSRSEMNVSTLELGDSALYLCASSGGLAGFPQYNEQFFGPGTRLTVL.

CDR3 DNA: TGTGCCAGTACCGAGTCCGGGACTACTTACGAGCAGTACTTC. It yields the protein CASTESGTTYEQYF. This sequence joins TRBV19 and TRBJ2-7, with 7 bases identical to TRBD2. From germline, CDR1 is LNHDA and CDR2 SQIVND (reference sequence). The CDR3 spans 14 residues. V lost 7 bases to trimming and J lost 4 bases; unmatched junction nucleotides: 10.

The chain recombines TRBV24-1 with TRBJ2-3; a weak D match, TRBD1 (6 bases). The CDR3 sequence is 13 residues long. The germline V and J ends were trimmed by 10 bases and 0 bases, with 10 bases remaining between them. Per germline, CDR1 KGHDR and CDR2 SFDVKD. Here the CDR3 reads CATGTGSTDTQYF. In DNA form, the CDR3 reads TGTGCCACTGGTACAGGGAGCACAGATACGCAGTATTTT.

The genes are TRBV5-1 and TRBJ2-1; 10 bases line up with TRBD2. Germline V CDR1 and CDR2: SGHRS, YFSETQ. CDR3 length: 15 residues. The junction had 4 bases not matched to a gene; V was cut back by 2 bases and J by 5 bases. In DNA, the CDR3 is TGCGCCAGCAGCTTAATAGCGGGGGGCGACAATGAGCAGTTCTTC. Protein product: CASSLIAGGDNEQFF.

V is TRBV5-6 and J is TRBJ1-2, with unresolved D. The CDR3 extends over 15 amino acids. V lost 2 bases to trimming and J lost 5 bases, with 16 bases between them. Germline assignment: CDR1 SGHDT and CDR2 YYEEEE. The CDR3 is CASSFGWRATYGYTF. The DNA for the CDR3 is TGTGCCAGCAGCTTTGGTTGGAGGGCTACTTATGGCTACACCTTC.

The CDR3 coding sequence is TGTGCCAGCAGCCCCGGAAGTGGGAGCTATGGCTACACCTTC. Translated: CASSPGSGSYGYTF. The genes are TRBV4-2 and TRBJ1-2; D uncertain. Between the trimmed V and J ends, which lost 4 bases and 4 bases, there was a span of 13 bases. From germline, CDR1 is LGHNA and CDR2 YNFKEQ. CDR3 length: 14 amino acids.

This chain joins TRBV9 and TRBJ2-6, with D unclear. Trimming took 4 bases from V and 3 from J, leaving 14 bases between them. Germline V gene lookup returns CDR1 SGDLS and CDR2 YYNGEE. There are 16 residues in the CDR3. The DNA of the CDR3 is TGTGCCAGCAGCCTCTCCCAGCAAGGTGGGGCCAACGTCCTGACTTTC. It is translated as CASSLSQQGGANVLTF.